This T cell receptor (beta chain) was documented in a study of T cells in Graves' hyperthyroidism and ophthalmopathy. Study-wide background: Peripheral blood specimens were obtained at initial diagnosis, prior to any treatment. Study conclusions and caveats: The majority of expanded thyroid clonotypes above 0.001 also appeared in blood.

V dropped 2 bases and J dropped 0 bases, with 14 bases sitting between them. This CDR3 region has 16 residues. Germline lookup yields CDR1 SGHVS and CDR2 FQNEAQ. The study collected blood at first hyperthyroidism diagnosis, before any ophthalmopathy symptoms arose. Fresh 10 ml peripheral blood yielded PBMCs. Authors of the study amplified TCR beta CDR3 regions from RNA transcripts. HTBI primers were the set used in a first-round RT-PCR of the TCR CDR3. TCRdb re-called the multiplex PCR reads through MiXCR, storing one row per CDR3 protein. Of around 380,000 distinct CDR3 sequences listed, approximately 12% are singletons. This clonotype was counted ten times or more. Its antigen is not identified.

The clonotype was recovered from a man under 40 with Graves' hyperthyroidism that later progressed to Graves' ophthalmopathy. This rearrangement joins TRBV7-8 to TRBJ2-7, with D possibly TRBD1 on 6 matching bases. Material: blood. CDR3 DNA sequence: TGTGCCAGCAGCTTAACCCCAGACAGGACCTCCTACGAGCAGTACTTC. This gives the protein CASSLTPDRTSYEQYF.